Given below is one T cell receptor (beta chain) in context. Its antigen is not identified. Other nucleotide sequences from this sample produce the same CDR3. The data were produced by immunoSEQ multiplex PCR, yet TCRdb's version contains in-frame clones alone and is incomplete. The sample contains about 390,000 clones, over 80% of which appear only once. Treatment in this sample: about 20 received Ad26.COV2.S at low or high dose, single or two shots; about 5 received placebo; per-sample allocation not given. Specimen acquisition occurred on day 63 following the initial vaccine or placebo injection. V lost 1 base and J 1 base, leaving 5 bases between the germline ends. Germline values: CDR1 SEHNR, CDR2 FQNEAQ (reference sequence). The CDR3 runs to 14 residues. The data stem from a study of Ad26.COV2.S vaccination and SARS-CoV-2 variants. The study, taken as a whole, reports: Placebo recipients showed lower spike-specific TCR breadth than vaccinees.

Specimen: peripheral blood, collected in a trial of Ad26.COV2.S vaccine versus placebo. The chain uses TRBV7-9 and TRBJ2-1, with D possibly TRBD2 on 5 matching bases. The clonotype was recovered from a person between 18 and 60 years old who received the Ad26.COV2.S COVID-19 vaccine or a placebo. CDR3 loop: CASSLGGSYNEQFF. In nucleotides, the CDR3 is TGTGCCAGCAGCTTAGGCGGGTCCTACAATGAGCAGTTCTTC.